Detailed here is one TCR beta chain. The target antigen is unknown. Other DNA variants within this sample encode the same CDR3. V gave up 2 bases and J gave up 0 bases; unmatched junction bases: 0. The CDR3 has 15 amino acids. Germline loops: CDR1 SGHTA, CDR2 FQGTGA. The data derive from a study of chemoradiotherapy in HPV16-positive cancers. In the study overall: A couple of HPV16-positive patients' cells yielded candidate HPV-specific clones and common motifs. General observations from the study: Only two HPV16-positive patients supplied the functional HPV-specificity definition.

This table comes from immunoSEQ multiplex PCR, and its TCRdb copy is limited to in-frame clones, with some not included. This table holds around 53,000 clones, around nine tenths found once. This rearrangement joins TRBV7-3 to TRBJ2-3; 9 nucleotides line up with TRBD1. This receptor was obtained from a human donor with HPV-associated anogenital cancer. Here the sequenced sample was blood, taken from a patient who underwent chemoradiotherapy. The CDR3 reads CASSLGQGSTDTQYF. CDR3 bases: TGTGCCAGCAGCTTAGGACAGGGGAGCACAGATACGCAGTATTTT.